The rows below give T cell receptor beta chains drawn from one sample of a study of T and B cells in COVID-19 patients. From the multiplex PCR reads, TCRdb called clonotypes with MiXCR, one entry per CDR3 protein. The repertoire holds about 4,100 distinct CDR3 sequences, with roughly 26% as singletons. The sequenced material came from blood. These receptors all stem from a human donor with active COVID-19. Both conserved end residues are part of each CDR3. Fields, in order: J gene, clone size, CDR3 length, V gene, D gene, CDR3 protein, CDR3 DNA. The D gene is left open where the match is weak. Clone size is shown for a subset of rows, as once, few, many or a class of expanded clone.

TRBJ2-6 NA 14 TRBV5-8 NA CASSLESGANVLTF TGTGCCAGCAGCTTGGAATCTGGGGCCAACGTCCTGACTTTC
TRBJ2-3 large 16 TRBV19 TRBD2 CASSIGWLAGEDTQYF TGTGCCAGTAGTATAGGATGGCTAGCGGGAGAAGATACGCAGTATTTT
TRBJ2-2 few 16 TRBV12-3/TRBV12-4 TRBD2 CASKRGAGVRTGELFF TGTGCCAGCAAACGAGGCGCGGGAGTTCGGACCGGGGAGCTGTTTTTT
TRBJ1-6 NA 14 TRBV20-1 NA CSARERAGNSPLHF TGCAGTGCTAGAGAAAGGGCGGGTAATTCACCCCTCCACTTT
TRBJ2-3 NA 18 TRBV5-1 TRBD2 CASSLAISAGVQTDTQYF TGCGCCAGCAGCTTGGCGATTTCGGCGGGAGTACAGACAGATACGCAGTATTTT
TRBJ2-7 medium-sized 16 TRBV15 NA CATSREKDRSSYEQYF TGTGCCACCAGCAGAGAAAAGGACCGGAGCTCCTACGAGCAGTACTTC
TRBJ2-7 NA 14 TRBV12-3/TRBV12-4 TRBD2 CASSPSSGRGEQYF TGTGCCAGCAGTCCCTCTAGCGGGAGGGGCGAGCAGTACTTC
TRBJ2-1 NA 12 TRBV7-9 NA CASSSNYNEQFF TGTGCCAGCAGCTCCAATTACAATGAGCAGTTCTTC
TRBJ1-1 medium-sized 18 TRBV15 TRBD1 CATSSERGRWVWCTEAFF TGTGCCACCAGCAGTGAGAGGGGGCGTTGGGTCTGGTGTACTGAAGCTTTCTTT
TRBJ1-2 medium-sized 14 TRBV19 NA CASSRGRGDYGYTF TGTGCCAGTAGTAGGGGCAGGGGAGACTATGGCTACACCTTC
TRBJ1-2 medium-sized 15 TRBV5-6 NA CASSPTTAPANGYTF TGTGCCAGCAGCCCAACGACAGCCCCTGCTAATGGCTACACCTTC
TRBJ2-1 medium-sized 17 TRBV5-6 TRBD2 CASSLGLVTGSYNEQFF TGTGCCAGCAGCCTGGGACTAGTAACGGGTTCCTACAATGAGCAGTTCTTC
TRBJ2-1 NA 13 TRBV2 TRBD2 CASKAGARNEQFF TGTGCCAGCAAAGCGGGAGCAAGGAATGAGCAGTTCTTC
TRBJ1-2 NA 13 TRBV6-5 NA CATTFQQGLGYTF TGTGCCACCACCTTTCAACAGGGCTTGGGCTACACCTTC
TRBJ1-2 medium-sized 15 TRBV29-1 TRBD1 CSVEDPGTDIYGYTF TGCAGCGTTGAAGATCCTGGGACAGATATCTATGGCTACACCTTC
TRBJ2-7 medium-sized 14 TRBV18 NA CASSPNEGTYEQYF TGTGCCAGCTCACCAAACGAGGGCACCTACGAGCAGTACTTC
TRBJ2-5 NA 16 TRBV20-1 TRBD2 CSARDPLAGKQETQYF TGCAGTGCTAGAGATCCACTAGCGGGGAAACAAGAGACCCAGTACTTC
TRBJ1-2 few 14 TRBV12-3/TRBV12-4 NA CASSSRVGNYGYTF TGTGCCAGCAGTTCTCGGGTGGGGAACTATGGCTACACCTTC
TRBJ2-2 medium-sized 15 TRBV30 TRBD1 CAWSRQGPYTGELFF TGTGCCTGGAGTCGACAGGGGCCCTACACCGGGGAGCTGTTTTTT
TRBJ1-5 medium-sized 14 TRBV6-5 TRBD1 CASRRDSSNQPQHF TGTGCCAGCAGGCGGGACAGTAGCAATCAGCCCCAGCATTTT
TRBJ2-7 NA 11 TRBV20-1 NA CSLRSGHEQYF TGCAGTCTCAGGTCGGGGCACGAGCAGTACTTC
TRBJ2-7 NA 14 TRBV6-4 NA CASSHTSSSYEQYF TGTGCCAGCTCCCACACATCCTCCTCCTACGAGCAGTACTTC
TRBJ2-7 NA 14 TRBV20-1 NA CSARGGKGSYEQYF TGCAGTGCTAGAGGGGGAAAAGGGTCCTACGAGCAGTACTTC
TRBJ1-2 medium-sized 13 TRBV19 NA CASSTRTDYGYTF TGTGCCAGTAGTACCCGGACCGACTATGGCTACACCTTC
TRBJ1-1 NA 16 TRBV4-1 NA CASSQRREGLNTEAFF TGCGCCAGCAGCCAAAGGAGAGAGGGTCTTAACACTGAAGCTTTCTTT
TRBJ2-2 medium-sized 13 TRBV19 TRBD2 CASSLPGGLVVFF TGTGCCAGTAGTCTCCCCGGGGGGTTGGTGGTGTTTTTT
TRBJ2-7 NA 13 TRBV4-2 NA CASSQDRVAEQYF TGTGCCAGCAGCCAAGATCGGGTGGCCGAGCAGTACTTC
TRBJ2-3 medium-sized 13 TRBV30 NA CAWSVGFVDTQYF TGTGCCTGGAGTGTAGGTTTTGTGGATACGCAGTATTTT
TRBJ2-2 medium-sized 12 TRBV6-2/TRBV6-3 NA CASSRTQGELFF TGTGCCAGCAGTCGAACCCAAGGGGAGCTGTTTTTT
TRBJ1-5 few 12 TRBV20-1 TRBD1 CSARQGTQPQHF TGCAGTGCCAGACAGGGTACCCAGCCCCAGCATTTT
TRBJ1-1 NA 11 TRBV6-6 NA CASEGSTEAFF TGTGCCAGTGAGGGGAGCACTGAAGCTTTCTTT
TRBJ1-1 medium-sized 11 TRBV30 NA CAWSINTEAFF TGTGCCTGGAGTATTAACACTGAAGCTTTCTTT
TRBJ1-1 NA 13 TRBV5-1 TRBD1 CASRTGQTTEAFF TGCGCCAGCAGGACAGGGCAGACAACTGAAGCTTTCTTT
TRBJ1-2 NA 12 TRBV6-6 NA CASSYGNYGYTF TGTGCCAGCAGTTACGGGAACTATGGCTACACCTTC
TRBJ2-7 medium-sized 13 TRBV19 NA CASSIYSGTEQYF TGTGCCAGTAGTATTTATTCGGGGACCGAGCAGTACTTC
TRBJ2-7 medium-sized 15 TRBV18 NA CASSLPGRRPYEQYF TGTGCCAGCTCACTACCCGGCAGGAGACCCTACGAGCAGTACTTC
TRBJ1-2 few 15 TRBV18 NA CASSPPYSPVLGYTF TGTGCCAGCTCACCACCGTACAGCCCGGTCTTAGGCTACACCTTC
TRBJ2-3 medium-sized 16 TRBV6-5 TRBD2 CASSSPLAGSTDTQYF TGTGCCAGCAGTTCACCACTAGCGGGGTCCACAGATACGCAGTATTTT
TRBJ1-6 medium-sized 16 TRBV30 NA CAWSVPGVSYNSPLHF TGTGCCTGGAGTGTACCAGGGGTCTCCTATAATTCACCCCTCCACTTT
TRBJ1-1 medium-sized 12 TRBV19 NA CASSIGNTEAFF TGTGCCAGTAGTATAGGTAACACTGAAGCTTTCTTT
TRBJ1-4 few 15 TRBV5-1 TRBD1 CASSLNEGAHEKLFF TGCGCCAGCAGCCTGAACGAGGGGGCGCACGAAAAACTGTTTTTT